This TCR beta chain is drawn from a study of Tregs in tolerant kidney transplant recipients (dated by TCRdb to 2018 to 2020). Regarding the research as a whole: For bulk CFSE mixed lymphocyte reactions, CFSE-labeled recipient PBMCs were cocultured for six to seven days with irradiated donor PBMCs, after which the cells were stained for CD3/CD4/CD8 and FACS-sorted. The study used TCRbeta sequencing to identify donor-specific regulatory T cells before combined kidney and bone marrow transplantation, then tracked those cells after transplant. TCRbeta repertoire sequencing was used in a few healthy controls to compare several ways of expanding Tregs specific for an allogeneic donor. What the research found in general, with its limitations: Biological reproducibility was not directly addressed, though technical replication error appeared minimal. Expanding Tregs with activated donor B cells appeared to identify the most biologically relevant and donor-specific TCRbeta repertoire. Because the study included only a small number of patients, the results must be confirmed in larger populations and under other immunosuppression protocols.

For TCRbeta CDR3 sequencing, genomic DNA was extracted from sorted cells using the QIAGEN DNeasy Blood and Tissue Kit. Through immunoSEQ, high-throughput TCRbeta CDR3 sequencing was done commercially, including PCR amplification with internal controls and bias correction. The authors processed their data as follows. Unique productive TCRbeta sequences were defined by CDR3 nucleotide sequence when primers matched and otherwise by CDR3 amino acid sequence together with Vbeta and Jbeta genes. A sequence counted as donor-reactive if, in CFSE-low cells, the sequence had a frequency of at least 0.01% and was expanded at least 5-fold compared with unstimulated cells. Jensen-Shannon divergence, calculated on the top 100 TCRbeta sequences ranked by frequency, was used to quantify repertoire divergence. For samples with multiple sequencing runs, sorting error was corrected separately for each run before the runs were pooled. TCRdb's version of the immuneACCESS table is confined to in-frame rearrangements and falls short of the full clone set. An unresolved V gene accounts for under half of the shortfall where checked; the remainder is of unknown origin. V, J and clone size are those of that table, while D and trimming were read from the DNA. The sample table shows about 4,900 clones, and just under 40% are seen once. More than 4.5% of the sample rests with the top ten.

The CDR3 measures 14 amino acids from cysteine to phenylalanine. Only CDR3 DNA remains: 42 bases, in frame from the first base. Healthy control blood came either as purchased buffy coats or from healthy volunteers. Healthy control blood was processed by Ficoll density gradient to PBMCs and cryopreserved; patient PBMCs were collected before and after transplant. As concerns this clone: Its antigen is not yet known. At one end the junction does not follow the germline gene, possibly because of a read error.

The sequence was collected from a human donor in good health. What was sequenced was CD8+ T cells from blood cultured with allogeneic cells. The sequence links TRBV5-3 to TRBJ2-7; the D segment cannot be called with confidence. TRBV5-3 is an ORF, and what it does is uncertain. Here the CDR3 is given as CASSFDPSTYEQYF. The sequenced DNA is TGTGCCAGCAGCTTCGACCCCTCCACCTACGAGCAGTACTTC.